A single sample gave rise to the 24 T cell receptor beta chains below, sequenced in a study of CD8 T cells in Susac syndrome. Roughly 0.45 to 1 ug RNA was reverse transcribed with random hexamers. TCRdb fed the immunoSEQ multiplex PCR reads into MiXCR, producing one record per CDR3 protein. There are 250,000 to 350,000 distinct CDR3 sequences in the sample; 92% occur only once, and around 0.07% lies in the top ten. Sequencing was done on a sample of CD4+ T cells from PBMCs. The receptors here all came from a human donor with multiple sclerosis.

The chain combines TRBV2 with TRBJ2-5; 7 positions agree with TRBD1. The germline V gene has CDR1 SNHLY and CDR2 FYNNEI. The ends lost 7 bases at V and 2 bases at J; junction bases unmatched: 7. The CDR3 is made up of 14 amino acids. For the CDR3, the DNA is TGTGCCAGCAATACCTGGGGACAGCAAGAGACCCAGTACTTC. Translated, it gives CASNTWGQQETQYF. The full variable domain, with the rest looked up from reference TRBV2 and TRBJ2-5, is EPEVTQTPSHQVTQMGQEVILRCVPISNHLYFYWYRQILGQKVEFLVSFYNNEISEKSEIFDDQFSVERPDGSNFTLKIRSTKLEDSAMYFCASNTWGQQETQYFGPGTRLLVL.

The rearrangement uses TRBV7-3 and TRBJ2-2, with TRBD1 as a possible D gene (5 bases). The CDR3 is 15 amino acids. The V end lost 3 bases, the J end lost 1 base, and 9 bases lay between the germline ends. Looked up from germline, CDR1 is SGHTA and CDR2 is FQGTGA. The CDR3 DNA follows: TGTGCCAGCAGCTTTGGCGGACAGAACACCGGGGAGCTGTTTTTT. This encodes CASSFGGQNTGELFF.

The chain is built from TRBV13 and TRBJ1-2; 8 bases agree with TRBD1. The germline V gene has CDR1 PRHDT and CDR2 FYEKMQ (reference sequence). J gave up 4 bases and V 5 bases, and 9 bases lay outside the gene matches. This CDR3 region has 15 residues. The CDR3 region has the DNA TGTGCCAGCAGCATGCCCGGGACAGGACTCTATGGCTACACCTTC. As protein: CASSMPGTGLYGYTF.

The DNA of the CDR3 is TGTGCCAGCAGCCTTTACAGCGCGGGAGGAGGTAGTGTGCGCACTGAAGCTTTCTTT. This gives the protein CASSLYSAGGGSVRTEAFF. The V and J genes are TRBV3-1 and TRBJ1-1; no reliable D call. V was pared by 4 bases and J by 4 bases, with 28 bases between. This CDR3 has 19 amino acids. CDR1 and CDR2 (germline): LGHDT, YNNKEL (reference sequence).

This sequence joins TRBV20-1 and TRBJ2-7; no definite D call. Trimming took 2 bases from V and 0 from J, leaving 8 bases between them. This CDR3 contains 13 residues. In germline, CDR1 is DFQATT, CDR2 SNEGSKA (reference sequence). The CDR3 DNA reads TGCAGTGCTAGACCGGTAAGCTCCTACGAGCAGTACTTC. Amino acid sequence: CSARPVSSYEQYF.

The chain carries TRBV12-3 or TRBV12-4 and TRBJ1-1; D possibly corresponds to TRBD1 (5 bases). This CDR3 contains 14 residues. The ends were cut back, 5 bases at V and 4 bases at J, with 14 bases in the middle. The chain's CDR3 is CASSLIRGATEAFF. In DNA, the CDR3 is TGTGCCAGCAGTCTCATTCGAGGGGCCACTGAAGCTTTCTTT.

This clonotype was counted once. V gene TRBV20-1 combines with J gene TRBJ2-1; D gene unclear. V lost 6 bases to trimming and J lost 2 bases, with 8 bases between them. The CDR3 spans 12 residues. CDR1 DFQATT and CDR2 SNEGSKA come from the germline V gene (reference sequence). The CDR3 reads CSAKNPYNEQFF. The CDR3 DNA reads as TGCAGTGCCAAGAATCCCTACAATGAGCAGTTCTTC.

This chain connects TRBV29-1 to TRBJ2-7; maybe TRBD1 (6 bases). Germline lookup yields CDR1 SQVTM and CDR2 ANQGSEA. With 7 bases removed from V and 1 base from J, the gap between germline ends came to 20 bases. The CDR3 length is 15 residues. CDR3 in DNA: TGCAGCGCCCGAAGAGGGGGTGAGGAGTCCTACGAGCAGTACTTC. Translated: CSARRGGEESYEQYF.

The chain employs TRBV19 and TRBJ2-5; 10 nucleotides match TRBD1. V shed 5 bases, J shed 4 bases, and the junction held 10 bases outside the gene matches. Germline V gene lookup returns CDR1 LNHDA and CDR2 SQIVND (reference sequence). This CDR3 spans 16 amino acids. The CDR3 region has the DNA TGTGCCAGTAGTCATACCAGGGACAGGGGACGAGAGACCCAGTACTTC. Encoded protein: CASSHTRDRGRETQYF.

V gene TRBV7-2 combines with J gene TRBJ1-1; D is ambiguous. Germline V lookup: CDR1 SGHTA, CDR2 FQGNSA. V was clipped by 1 base and J by 4 bases, with 7 bases between them. This CDR3 is 13 amino acids long. The CDR3 bases are TGTGCCAGCAGCTTAGGAAGGCCCACTGAAGCTTTCTTT. This gives the protein CASSLGRPTEAFF.

CDR3 sequence (DNA): TGTGCCAGCAGTTTGGAACCGACCTCTGAAGCTTTCTTT. Protein product: CASSLEPTSEAFF. The chain recombines TRBV12-3 or TRBV12-4 with TRBJ1-1; D is uncertain. V lost 3 bases and J lost 6, with 11 bases in between. This CDR3 has 13 residues.

The chain employs TRBV10-3 and TRBJ2-3, with 15 nucleotides matching TRBD2. From germline, CDR1 is ENHRY and CDR2 SYGVKD. This CDR3 is 17 amino acids long. The ends lost 3 bases at V and 5 bases at J; junction bases unmatched: 6. DNA of the CDR3: TGTGCCATCAGTGATGCTGGACTAGCGGGAGGGAGAGATACGCAGTATTTT. It codes for CAISDAGLAGGRDTQYF.

J is TRBJ2-7 and V is TRBV7-9, with D tentatively TRBD1 (6 bases). Trimming took off 1 base at V and 3 bases at J, with 10 bases between the two ends. The CDR3 is made up of 14 amino acids. Germline V gives CDR1 SEHNR, CDR2 FQNEAQ (reference sequence). CDR3 protein: CASSLDGRGYEQYF. The CDR3 DNA reads as TGTGCCAGCAGCTTAGATGGCAGGGGCTACGAGCAGTACTTC.

The genes are TRBV18 and TRBJ2-6, with TRBD2 matching over 8 bases. The CDR3 loop spans 20 amino acids. V shed 3 bases, J shed 0 bases, and the junction held 13 bases outside the gene matches. Germline V lookup: CDR1 KGHSH, CDR2 LQKENI. The chain's CDR3 is CASSPQNLAGLRSGANVLTF. CDR3 nucleotides: TGTGCCAGCTCACCCCAAAACTTAGCGGGACTGCGCTCTGGGGCCAACGTCCTGACTTTC.

The chain has TRBV13 and TRBJ1-2; 7 nucleotides line up with TRBD1. From germline, CDR1 is PRHDT and CDR2 FYEKMQ (reference sequence). CDR3 size: 14 residues. Trimming took 3 bases from V and 5 from J; bases not matched to a gene: 6. This CDR3 reads CASSFRQGWYGYTF. CDR3 sequence (DNA): TGTGCCAGCAGCTTCAGACAGGGTTGGTATGGCTACACCTTC.

This chain connects TRBV11-3 to TRBJ1-1; D is uncertain. V was shortened by 5 bases and J by 3 bases, with 10 bases between the two germline ends. The V gene's germline CDR1 is SGHNT and CDR2 YENEEA. CDR3 length: 13 residues. CDR3 loop: CASSEAPDTEAFF. The CDR3 DNA follows: TGTGCCAGCAGCGAGGCCCCGGACACTGAAGCTTTCTTT.

This clonotype came up once. The chain combines TRBV7-9 with TRBJ2-7, with 11 positions matching TRBD2. The germline V gene has CDR1 SEHNR and CDR2 FQNEAQ (reference sequence). The ends lost 5 bases at V and 3 bases at J; junction bases unmatched: 6. The CDR3 loop spans 15 amino acids. The CDR3 sequence is CASSLGTSGFYEQYF. The CDR3 DNA reads as TGTGCCAGCAGCCTCGGGACTAGCGGTTTCTACGAGCAGTACTTC.

The genes are TRBV19 and TRBJ1-5; D is unclear. The CDR3 totals 19 residues. With 2 bases removed from V and 0 bases from J, the gap between germline ends came to 20 bases. The V gene's germline CDR1 is LNHDA and CDR2 SQIVND (reference sequence). CDR3 DNA sequence: TGTGCCAGTAGTATAAGGCCCCAATCTTACCAATTTAGCAATCAGCCCCAGCATTTT. Its translation is CASSIRPQSYQFSNQPQHF.

The J gene is TRBJ2-3, the V gene TRBV6-4; D might be TRBD2 (6 bases). Germline loops: CDR1 MRHNA, CDR2 SNTAGT. The CDR3 sequence is 15 residues long. Between the trimmed V and J ends, which lost 0 bases and 4 bases, there was a span of 11 bases. CDR3 amino acids: CASSDSAGWADTQYF. As DNA, the CDR3 is TGTGCCAGCAGTGACTCAGCGGGTTGGGCAGATACGCAGTATTTT.

The V gene is TRBV4-2, the J gene TRBJ2-3, with 9 bases lining up with TRBD1. Trimming took 5 bases from V and 2 from J; bases not matched to a gene: 8. CDR1 and CDR2 (germline): LGHNA, YNFKEQ. CDR3 length equals 16 residues. The CDR3: CASSTRQGGATDTQYF. CDR3 DNA sequence: TGTGCCAGCAGCACACGACAGGGGGGGGCCACAGATACGCAGTATTTT.

V is TRBV14 and J is TRBJ2-7, with TRBD1 identical over 8 bases. With 4 bases clipped from V and 0 bases from J, the junction kept 5 bases outside the gene matches. Germline lookup yields CDR1 SGHDN and CDR2 FVKESK. The CDR3 has 15 residues. The CDR3: CASSRQTGVSYEQYF. The CDR3 DNA reads as TGTGCCAGCAGCCGTCAGACAGGGGTCTCCTACGAGCAGTACTTC.

The rearrangement uses TRBV24-1 and TRBJ1-1; D is unresolved. Germline CDR1 KGHDR, CDR2 SFDVKD. Trimming removed 4 bases from V and 11 bases from J, with 13 bases in between. The CDR3 consists of 12 residues. The CDR3 region is CATSDPFGGAFF. DNA of the CDR3: TGTGCCACCAGTGACCCCTTCGGAGGGGCTTTCTTT.

The chain joins TRBV7-8 to TRBJ1-2; D is undetermined. V gave up 4 bases and J gave up 1 base, with 7 bases separating them. The CDR3 is 13 residues long. Germline V CDR1 and CDR2: SGHVS, FQNEAQ. CDR3 region: CASSSQINYGYTF. The CDR3 DNA reads TGTGCCAGCAGCTCCCAGATTAACTATGGCTACACCTTC.

This clonotype was counted once. CDR3 region: CASTPRRNGVSNQPQHF. The CDR3 DNA sequence: TGTGCCAGCACCCCCAGGAGAAATGGGGTAAGCAATCAGCCCCAGCATTTT. This sequence joins TRBV6-1 and TRBJ1-5; unclear D gene. This CDR3 spans 17 amino acids. Trimming took off 7 bases at V and 1 base at J, with 20 bases between the two ends. The V gene's germline CDR1 is MNHNS and CDR2 SASEGT.